Listed below are T cell receptor beta chains from one sample, sequenced in a study of T-cell reconstitution after alpha-beta-depleted transplantation in children. TCRdb used MiXCR to reprocess the PCR reads, holding one entry per CDR3 protein. The sample consists of roughly 350,000 distinct CDR3 sequences, about 16% of them appearing once. The sequences come from PBMCs, mostly from graft donor cells, collected 360 days after TCRalphabeta/CD19-depleted stem cell transplant. The origin of the receptors is a male patient aged 2-15 years who had a stem cell transplant for acute lymphoblastic leukemia, so the T cells may come from the graft donor. Each CDR3 is given with its conserved first and last residue. Each record gives: J gene, V gene, D gene, clone size, CDR3 protein, CDR3 DNA. The D gene is left open where the match is weak. Rows may omit the clone size; those that give it use once, few, many or a size class.

>TRBJ2-3|TRBV4-3|.|.
CASSQGIGGTDTQYF
TGCGCCAGCAGCCAAGGTATAGGGGGCACAGATACGCAGTATTTT
>TRBJ2-3|TRBV12-3/TRBV12-4|.|few
CASTLNGASIDTQYF
TGTGCCAGCACCCTTAATGGGGCCTCGATAGATACGCAGTATTTT
>TRBJ1-1|TRBV7-2|.|few
CASSLFWGTEAFF
TGTGCCAGCAGCTTATTCTGGGGGACTGAAGCTTTCTTT
>TRBJ1-1|TRBV7-2|TRBD1|few
CASSTRTGRAFF
TGTGCCAGCAGCACCAGGACAGGGCGGGCTTTCTTT
>TRBJ2-1|TRBV4-2|TRBD1|few
CASSPPTGVGLASYNEQFF
TGTGCCAGCAGCCCTCCGACAGGGGTCGGGCTAGCCTCCTACAATGAGCAGTTCTTC
>TRBJ2-7|TRBV27|TRBD1|few
CASGPGQVPGEQYF
TGTGCCAGCGGCCCGGGACAGGTCCCAGGCGAGCAGTACTTC
>TRBJ2-1|TRBV7-9|.|.
CASSLVPGAEQFF
TGTGCCAGCAGCTTAGTTCCGGGGGCTGAGCAGTTCTTC
>TRBJ2-1|TRBV20-1|.|few
CSARAKTSFYEQFF
TGCAGTGCTAGAGCGAAGACTAGTTTCTATGAGCAGTTCTTC
>TRBJ2-5|TRBV12-3/TRBV12-4|.|.
CASSSRWGTETQYF
TGTGCCAGCAGTTCCCGCTGGGGAACAGAGACCCAGTACTTC
>TRBJ2-1|TRBV20-1|TRBD2|few
CSAISGSGLSYNEQFF
TGCAGTGCTATCTCAGGTAGCGGGCTCTCCTACAATGAGCAGTTCTTC
>TRBJ2-2|TRBV28|.|many
CASSLGGGDTGELFF
TGTGCCAGCAGTTTAGGGGGCGGCGACACCGGGGAGCTGTTTTTT
>TRBJ2-1|TRBV29-1|TRBD2|few
CSVEGGSPPYNEQFF
TGCAGCGTTGAAGGCGGGAGTCCCCCCTACAATGAGCAGTTCTTC
>TRBJ2-7|TRBV20-1|TRBD1|few
CSARGDRVRSFGEQYF
TGCAGTGCTAGGGGGGACAGGGTCCGTTCCTTCGGCGAGCAGTACTTC
>TRBJ2-1|TRBV5-1|.|.
CASSLGRTNEQFF
TGCGCCAGCAGCTTGGGACGTACCAATGAGCAGTTCTTC
>TRBJ2-5|TRBV7-6|TRBD2|.
CASSLLLAGGGETQYF
TGTGCCAGCAGCTTATTACTAGCGGGAGGGGGAGAGACCCAGTACTTC
>TRBJ2-7|TRBV21-1|.|few
CASSKGGQYGRIYEQYF
TGTGCCAGCAGCAAAGGAGGGCAGTACGGGAGGATCTACGAGCAGTACTTC
>TRBJ1-5|TRBV28|.|.
CASSEQGYQPQHF
TGTGCCAGCAGTGAACAGGGTTATCAGCCCCAGCATTTT
>TRBJ1-1|TRBV2|.|few
CARGARAFF
TGTGCCAGGGGGGCGCGGGCTTTCTTT
>TRBJ2-5|TRBV20-1|TRBD1|.
CSAIGTAAEETQYF
TGCAGTGCTATTGGGACAGCCGCAGAAGAGACCCAGTACTTC
>TRBJ1-4|TRBV7-9|.|.
CASSQQGFTNEKLFF
TGTGCCAGCAGCCAACAGGGCTTCACCAATGAAAAACTGTTTTTT
>TRBJ2-7|TRBV5-8|.|once
CASGLSLAFYEQYF
TGTGCCAGCGGCTTGAGTCTAGCCTTCTACGAGCAGTACTTC
>TRBJ2-7|TRBV4-3|.|.
CASSQGSGRTYEQYF
TGCGCCAGCAGCCAAGGGTCGGGCAGGACCTACGAGCAGTACTTC
>TRBJ2-7|TRBV5-1|.|few
CASSFAPASGATYEQYF
TGCGCCAGCAGCTTCGCCCCCGCCTCGGGAGCGACCTACGAGCAGTACTTC
>TRBJ2-5|TRBV6-1|TRBD2|few
CASSPLFLAGGETQYF
TGTGCCAGCAGCCCCCTCTTTCTAGCGGGGGGGGAGACCCAGTACTTC
>TRBJ2-6|TRBV30|TRBD1|few
CATDRGPGANVLTF
TGTGCCACCGACAGGGGTCCTGGGGCCAACGTCCTGACTTTC
>TRBJ2-5|TRBV28|.|.
CASSLRGGGGETQYF
TGTGCCAGCAGTTTAAGGGGAGGAGGTGGAGAGACCCAGTACTTC
>TRBJ2-1|TRBV6-2/TRBV6-3|.|few
CASSYRTGSYNEQFF
TGTGCCAGCAGTTACCGGACGGGCTCCTACAATGAGCAGTTCTTC
>TRBJ2-3|TRBV7-9|.|few
CASQRSMGRDTDTQYF
TGTGCCAGCCAGCGGAGCATGGGGCGGGACACAGATACGCAGTATTTT
>TRBJ2-7|TRBV3-1|.|.
CASSRPAGRSYEQYF
TGTGCCAGCAGCCGCCCGGCGGGGAGATCCTACGAGCAGTACTTC
>TRBJ1-4|TRBV7-3|.|.
CASSPGSRREKLFF
TGTGCCAGCAGCCCCGGGAGCCGCCGTGAAAAACTGTTTTTT
>TRBJ2-7|TRBV3-1|.|many
CASGSGRAVEQYF
TGTGCCAGCGGTAGCGGCCGGGCGGTCGAGCAGTACTTC
>TRBJ2-1|TRBV7-8|.|few
CASSLARLEQFF
TGTGCCAGCAGCTTAGCGCGGTTGGAGCAGTTCTTC
>TRBJ2-2|TRBV9|.|few
CASSVARETPNTGELFF
TGTGCCAGCAGCGTAGCTCGGGAGACACCTAACACCGGGGAGCTGTTTTTT
>TRBJ2-6|TRBV11-1|.|few
CASSLGTFGSGANVLTF
TGTGCCAGCAGCTTAGGGACATTTGGCTCTGGGGCCAACGTCCTGACTTTC
>TRBJ2-3|TRBV27|TRBD2|few
CASSPRVGGPVDTQYF
TGTGCCAGCAGTCCCAGGGTGGGAGGGCCGGTAGATACGCAGTATTTT
>TRBJ2-1|TRBV12-3/TRBV12-4|TRBD2|.
CASSPAVGTSGSSNEQFF
TGTGCCAGCAGCCCAGCCGTCGGGACTAGCGGGAGTTCGAATGAGCAGTTCTTC
>TRBJ1-2|TRBV4-1|TRBD1|.
CASSRTGLTTYGYTF
TGCGCCAGCAGCCGGACAGGACTAACGACCTATGGCTACACCTTC
>TRBJ2-1|TRBV29-1|.|.
CSASQRLVPDNEQFF
TGCAGCGCCTCCCAGCGACTAGTCCCCGACAATGAGCAGTTCTTC
>TRBJ2-5|TRBV20-1|.|.
CSARRGFLGETQYF
TGCAGTGCGCGGCGCGGGTTCCTCGGAGAGACCCAGTACTTC
>TRBJ2-2|TRBV5-4|.|.
CASSSAGRSGELFF
TGTGCCAGCAGCTCTGCGGGCCGCTCCGGGGAGCTGTTTTTT